This TCR beta chain stems from a study of cytomegalovirus exposure and HLA in healthy donors. Looking at the study overall: Tens of millions of unique TCRs, all from HLA-typed donors, were included in an early release of the data.

PCR primers comprised 60 Vbeta and 13 Jbeta primers. Sequencing was performed with immunoSEQ multiplex PCR; in TCRdb, only in-frame clones are kept and a portion is missing. Its clone listing holds around 70,000 clones. Whole-study results and caveats: In a later analysis, at a false discovery rate of 0.05, under 20,000 TCR beta sequences were associated with HLA alleles. In an earlier analysis, productive rearrangement rates for most beta V segments clustered near 87% or 30%.

This CDR3 has 14 amino acids. V lost 6 bases to trimming and J lost 4 bases; unmatched junction nucleotides: 7. Germline V gene lookup returns CDR1 MDHEN and CDR2 SYDVKM. Concerning this clone itself: Antigen unknown.

Donors counted as nominally healthy when sampled, yet unrecorded immune exposures were likely. The sequence derives from a woman aged 25 to 39 in good health and CMV-seronegative. The V gene is TRBV28, the J gene TRBJ1-2; 8 nucleotides align to TRBD1. Sample: PBMCs. The CDR3 region has the DNA TGTGCCAGCAGGTATCCGGGACAGGTCTATGGCTACACCTTC. Translated: CASRYPGQVYGYTF.